These 6 T cell receptor beta chains originate from one sample sequenced in a study of blood T cell repertoires in COVID-19. TCRdb's copy holds only in-frame clones and misses some; the assay was immunoSEQ multiplex PCR. Here the sample spans roughly 150,000 clones, roughly 81% being singletons. The sequenced sample was peripheral blood. These receptors originate from a woman between 50 and 59 years old with COVID-19, enrolled during active disease.

The rearrangement links TRBV7-9 to TRBJ1-2; TRBD1 aligns across 9 bases. From germline, CDR1 is SEHNR and CDR2 FQNEAQ (reference sequence). V lost 5 bases to trimming and J lost 4 bases; unmatched junction nucleotides: 8. CDR3 length: 15 residues. The CDR3 sequence: CASSIGQGITYGYTF. In DNA form, the CDR3 reads TGTGCCAGCAGCATAGGACAGGGGATTACCTATGGCTACACCTTC.

This chain connects TRBV14 to TRBJ2-1, with no clear D. CDR1 SGHDN and CDR2 FVKESK come from the germline V gene. V was trimmed by 5 bases and J by 0 bases, leaving 11 bases between them. CDR3 length: 15 residues. CDR3 sequence reads: CASSTLRDSYNEQFF. The CDR3, as DNA: TGTGCCAGCAGCACCCTTCGCGACTCCTACAATGAGCAGTTCTTC.

The chain carries TRBV3-1 (or the pseudogene TRBV3-2) and TRBJ2-1; TRBD2 agrees at 16 bases. Germline CDR1 LGHDT, CDR2 YNNKEL (reference sequence). CDR3 length: 19 amino acids. The V and J ends lost 1 base and 2 bases, in that order; junction bases with no gene match: 5. CDR3 nucleotides: TGTGCCAGCAGCCAAGCGGGACTAGCGGGGGGGTTGACCTACAATGAGCAGTTCTTC. Translating it yields CASSQAGLAGGLTYNEQFF.

The rearrangement uses TRBV24-1 and TRBJ2-2, with 10 bases that match TRBD1. This CDR3 has 15 amino acids. V shed 6 bases, J shed 5 bases, and the junction held 5 bases outside the gene matches. CDR1 and CDR2 from the germline V gene are KGHDR and SFDVKD. CDR3 DNA: TGTGCCACCAGTCCCCGGACAGGGGGGACCGGGGAGCTGTTTTTT. Translating gives CATSPRTGGTGELFF.

The chain couples TRBV4-1 to TRBJ2-1, with 12 bases aligning to TRBD2. CDR1 and CDR2 from the germline V gene are MGHRA and YSYEKL. This CDR3 has 17 residues. Trimming removed 2 bases from V and 1 base from J; junction bases left unmatched: 3. The DNA for the CDR3 is TGCGCCAGCAGCCAACTAGCGGGGGGGCATTCCTACAATGAGCAGTTCTTC. This gives the protein CASSQLAGGHSYNEQFF.

This sequence joins TRBV6-4 and TRBJ1-2, with D uncertain. Germline V gene lookup returns CDR1 MRHNA and CDR2 SNTAGT. V lost 3 bases, J lost 4 bases, and 9 bases lay in between. The CDR3 runs to 13 residues. CDR3 sequence: CASSDGSPYGYTF. The CDR3 DNA reads as TGTGCCAGCAGTGATGGTAGTCCCTATGGCTACACCTTC.